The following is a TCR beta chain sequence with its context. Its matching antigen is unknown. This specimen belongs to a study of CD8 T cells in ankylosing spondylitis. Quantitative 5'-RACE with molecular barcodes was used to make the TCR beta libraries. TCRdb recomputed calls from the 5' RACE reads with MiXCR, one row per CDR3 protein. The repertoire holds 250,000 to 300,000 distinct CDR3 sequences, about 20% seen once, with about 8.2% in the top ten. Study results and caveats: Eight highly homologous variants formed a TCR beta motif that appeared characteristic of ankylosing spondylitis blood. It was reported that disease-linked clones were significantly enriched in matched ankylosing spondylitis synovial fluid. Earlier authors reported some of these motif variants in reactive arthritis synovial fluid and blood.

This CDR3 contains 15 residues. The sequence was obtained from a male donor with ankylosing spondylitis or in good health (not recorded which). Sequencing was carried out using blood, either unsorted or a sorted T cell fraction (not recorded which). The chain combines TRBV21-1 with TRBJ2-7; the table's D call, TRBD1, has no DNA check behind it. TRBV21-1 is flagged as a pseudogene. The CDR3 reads CAEEGDTTSSYEQYV. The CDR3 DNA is TGTGCCGAAGAGGGGGACACCACGAGCTCCTACGAGCAGTACGTC.